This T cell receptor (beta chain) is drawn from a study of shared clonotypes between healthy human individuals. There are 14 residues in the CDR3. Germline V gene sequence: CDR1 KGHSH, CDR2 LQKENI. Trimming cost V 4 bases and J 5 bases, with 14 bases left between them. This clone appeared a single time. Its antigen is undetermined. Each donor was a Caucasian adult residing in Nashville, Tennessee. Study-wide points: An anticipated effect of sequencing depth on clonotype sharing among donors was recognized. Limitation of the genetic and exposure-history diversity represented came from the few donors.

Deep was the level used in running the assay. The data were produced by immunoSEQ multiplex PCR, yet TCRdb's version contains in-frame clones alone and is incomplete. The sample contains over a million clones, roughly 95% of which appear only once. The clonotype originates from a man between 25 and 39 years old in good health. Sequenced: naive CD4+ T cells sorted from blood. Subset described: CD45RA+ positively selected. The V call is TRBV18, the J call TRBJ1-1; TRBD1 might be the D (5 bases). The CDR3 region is CASSLRQGETEAFF. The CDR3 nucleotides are TGTGCCAGCTCACTGCGGCAGGGTGAAACTGAAGCTTTCTTT.